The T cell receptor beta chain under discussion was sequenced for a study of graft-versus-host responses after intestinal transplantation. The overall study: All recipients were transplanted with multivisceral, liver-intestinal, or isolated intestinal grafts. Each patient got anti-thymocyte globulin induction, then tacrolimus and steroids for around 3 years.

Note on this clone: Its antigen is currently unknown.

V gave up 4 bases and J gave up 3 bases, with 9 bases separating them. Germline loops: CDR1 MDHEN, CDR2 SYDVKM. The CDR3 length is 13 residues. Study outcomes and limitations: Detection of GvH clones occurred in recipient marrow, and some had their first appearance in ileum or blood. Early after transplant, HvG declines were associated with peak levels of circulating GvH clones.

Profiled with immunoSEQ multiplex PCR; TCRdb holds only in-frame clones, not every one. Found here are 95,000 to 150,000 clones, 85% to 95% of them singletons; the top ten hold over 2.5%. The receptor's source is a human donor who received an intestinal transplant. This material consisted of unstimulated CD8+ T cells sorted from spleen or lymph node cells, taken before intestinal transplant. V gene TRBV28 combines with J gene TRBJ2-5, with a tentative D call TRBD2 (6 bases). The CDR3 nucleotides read TGTGCCAGCAGTTGGGGGGACGAAGAGACCCAGTACTTC. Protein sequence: CASSWGDEETQYF.